The sequence of this T cell receptor (beta chain) was determined in a study of blood T cell repertoires in COVID-19. Trimming removed 1 base from V and 1 base from J, with 18 bases in between. Germline CDR1 LGHDT, CDR2 YNNKEL (reference sequence). CDR3 length: 18 residues. Only in-frame clones appear in the TCRdb table, and some are missing; sequencing was by immunoSEQ multiplex PCR. The table lists fewer than 250,000 clones, approximately 88% of them singletons. Recovered participants had two consecutive negative NP/OP PCR tests, healthcare professional clearance, or symptom resolution. The receptor's source is a woman aged 30 to 39 who had recovered from COVID-19. The sample consisted of PBMCs or T cells enriched from blood (not recorded which). The J gene is TRBJ2-3, the V gene TRBV3-1 (or the pseudogene TRBV3-2), with D perhaps matching TRBD2 (6 bases). CDR3 sequence: CASSQAGLTSSGTDTQYF. In DNA form, the CDR3 reads TGTGCCAGCAGCCAAGCCGGCCTTACTAGCAGCGGCACAGATACGCAGTATTTT.